The 20 T cell receptor beta chains given below trace back to one sample, sequenced in a study of shared clonotypes between healthy human individuals. Sequencing used immunoSEQ multiplex PCR; TCRdb keeps in-frame clones, though not all of them. This table holds about 610,000 clones, around 96% found once. Positively selected for CCR7, the CD45RO-negative cells used as naive CD8 cells excluded terminally differentiated effector memory CD45RA+ cells. Sequencing was done on a sample of naive CD8+ T cells sorted from blood. The receptors derive from a woman younger than 45 in good health.

The chain recombines TRBV5-1 with TRBJ1-2, with 8 nucleotides matching TRBD1. The CDR3 has 14 amino acids. J was trimmed by 6 bases and V by 1 base; bases with no gene match: 5. The germline V gene has CDR1 SGHRS and CDR2 YFSETQ. The CDR3 DNA sequence: TGCGCCAGCAGCTTGAACTGGACAGGGAATGGCTACACCTTC. It yields the protein CASSLNWTGNGYTF.

The V gene is TRBV6-5, the J gene TRBJ1-1, with D tentatively TRBD1 (5 bases). Trimming removed 5 bases from V and 1 base from J, with 14 bases in between. Germline values: CDR1 MNHEY, CDR2 SVGAGI. The CDR3 runs 15 residues. The CDR3 here is CASSGWGGSNTEAFF. CDR3 coding DNA: TGTGCCAGCAGTGGATGGGGGGGGTCGAACACTGAAGCTTTCTTT.

The gene calls are TRBV11-2 and TRBJ2-3, with 8 bases matching TRBD2. This CDR3 spans 16 amino acids. Unmatched junction bases numbered 9, after V lost 4 bases and J lost 3 bases. The germline CDR1 and CDR2 sequences are SGHAT and FQNNGV. CDR3 DNA sequence: TGTGCCAGCAGCTCAAAAGCGGGAGAGGTTACAGATACGCAGTATTTT. This translates into CASSSKAGEVTDTQYF. The whole variable domain, filled in from reference TRBV11-2 and TRBJ2-3, reads EAGVAQSPRYKIIEKRQSVAFWCNPISGHATLYWYQQILGQGPKLLIQFQNNGVVDDSQLPKDRFSAERLKGVDSTLKIQPAKLEDSAVYLCASSSKAGEVTDTQYFGPGTRLTVL.

The chain carries TRBV27 and TRBJ2-4, with D unclear. V lost 5 bases and J lost 0, with 8 bases in between. The germline CDR1 and CDR2 sequences are MNHEY and SMNVEV (reference sequence). This CDR3 comprises 14 residues. CDR3 residues: CASSPGLAKNIQYF. The CDR3 region has the DNA TGTGCCAGCAGTCCGGGCCTAGCCAAAAACATTCAGTACTTC.

Regarding this clone: Other nucleotide sequences in the sample specify the same CDR3. V usage is TRBV7-9 and J usage is TRBJ2-5, with TRBD1 matching over 7 bases. CDR1 and CDR2 from the germline V gene are SEHNR and FQNEAQ (reference sequence). The CDR3 length is 14 residues. V shed 1 base, J shed 1 base, and the junction held 0 bases outside the gene matches. The CDR3 nucleotides are TGTGCCAGCAGCTTAGGGACAGGCCAAGAGACCCAGTACTTC. It yields the protein CASSLGTGQETQYF.

V usage is TRBV7-9 and J usage is TRBJ2-6, with D uncertain. V was clipped by 5 bases and J by 2 bases, with 13 bases between them. CDR1 SEHNR and CDR2 FQNEAQ come from the germline V gene (reference sequence). CDR3 length: 16 residues. CDR3 DNA sequence: TGTGCCAGCAGCCCACATAGCTTGGCTGGGGCCAACGTCCTGACTTTC. It translates to CASSPHSLAGANVLTF.

This chain connects TRBV5-4 to TRBJ2-7; possible D gene TRBD1, 6 bases. The CDR3 is 14 residues long. Trimming stripped 5 bases from V and 0 bases from J, with 12 bases between. The germline V gene has CDR1 SGHNT and CDR2 YYREEE (reference sequence). The CDR3 spells CASRDGQSSYEQYF. In DNA form, the CDR3 reads TGTGCCAGCAGGGACGGACAGTCCTCCTACGAGCAGTACTTC.

The J gene is TRBJ2-4, the V gene TRBV5-6; D perhaps matches TRBD2 (6 bases). Germline assignment: CDR1 SGHDT and CDR2 YYEEEE. V lost 3 bases to trimming and J lost 0 bases, with 13 bases between them. The CDR3 sequence is 16 residues long. CDR3 protein: CASSSPSELAKNIQYF. The DNA of the CDR3 is TGTGCCAGCAGCTCCCCTAGCGAGCTAGCCAAAAACATTCAGTACTTC.

The V gene is TRBV7-9, the J gene TRBJ2-5; the match to TRBD1 covers 7 bases. V gave up 5 bases and J gave up 5 bases; unmatched junction bases: 14. Germline lookup yields CDR1 SEHNR and CDR2 FQNEAQ (reference sequence). The CDR3 runs 16 residues. This CDR3 is CASSHYRTGFDETQYF. The CDR3 DNA is TGTGCCAGCAGCCACTACCGGACAGGATTCGACGAGACCCAGTACTTC. Full variable domain (missing parts from reference TRBV7-9 and TRBJ2-5): DTGVSQNPRHKITKRGQNVTFRCDPISEHNRLYWYRQTLGQGPEFLTYFQNEAQLEKSRLLSDRFSAERPKGSFSTLEIQRTEQGDSAMYLCASSHYRTGFDETQYFGPGTRLLVL.

This clone showed up just once. This chain joins TRBV27 and TRBJ2-1; D may be TRBD2 (6 bases). There are 14 residues in the CDR3. Germline V gene lookup returns CDR1 MNHEY and CDR2 SMNVEV (reference sequence). The V gene lost 6 bases and the J gene lost 2 bases, with 11 bases spanning the gap. DNA of the CDR3: TGTGCCAGCAGCCTGGGGGAGGCCTACAATGAGCAGTTCTTC. It is translated as CASSLGEAYNEQFF.

The rearrangement joins TRBV18 to TRBJ2-7; D unclear. Germline assignment: CDR1 KGHSH and CDR2 LQKENI. The V end lost 6 bases, the J end lost 4 bases, and 16 bases lay between the germline ends. The length of the CDR3 is 14 residues. The CDR3 DNA is TGTGCCAGCTCCCCTACCACAGTCCTATACGAGCAGTACTTC. Amino acid sequence: CASSPTTVLYEQYF.

This chain connects TRBV19 to TRBJ1-1; 7 bases are a match to TRBD1. Germline V lookup: CDR1 LNHDA, CDR2 SQIVND (reference sequence). V dropped 4 bases and J dropped 1; count of bases not matched to a gene: 9. This CDR3 is built from 16 residues. The CDR3 region is CASSTDREGRNTEAFF. CDR3 nucleotide sequence: TGTGCCAGTAGTACCGACAGGGAGGGTAGGAACACTGAAGCTTTCTTT.

The V call is TRBV6-1, the J call TRBJ1-2; TRBD1 is a possible D gene (6 bases). Trimming stripped 4 bases from V and 8 bases from J, with 17 bases between. There are 14 residues in the CDR3. The germline V gene has CDR1 MNHNS and CDR2 SASEGT. CDR3 in amino acids: CASSANRALRGYTF. As DNA, the CDR3 is TGTGCCAGCAGTGCTAACAGGGCCCTCCGGGGCTACACCTTC.

In this sample, this clone turned up once. The chain carries TRBV11-2 and TRBJ1-3, with D possibly matching TRBD1 (6 bases). Trimming left V 4 bases short and J 10 bases short, with 17 bases between. Germline CDR1 SGHAT, CDR2 FQNNGV. The CDR3 consists of 14 residues. CDR3 loop: CASSSPLQGRTIYF. The CDR3 nucleotides read TGTGCCAGCAGCTCGCCGTTACAGGGACGAACCATATATTTT.

The CDR3 nucleotides are TGCGCCAGCAGCCCCCGGACTGTCTCGACGAAGTACTTC. Translated, it gives CASSPRTVSTKYF. V gene TRBV4-1 combines with J gene TRBJ2-5, with D possibly matching TRBD2 (5 bases). Trimming pared 4 bases from V and 12 bases from J, leaving 18 bases between. There are 13 residues in the CDR3. Per the germline V gene, CDR1 is MGHRA and CDR2 is YSYEKL.

This chain links TRBV28 with TRBJ1-2; TRBD1 might be the D (6 bases). V lost 4 bases and J lost 4, with 10 bases in between. The germline V gene encodes CDR1 MDHEN and CDR2 SYDVKM. The CDR3 totals 13 residues. The CDR3: CASSWTEIYGYTF. Here the CDR3 DNA reads TGTGCCAGCAGTTGGACAGAAATCTATGGCTACACCTTC.

In this sample, this clone turned up once. The chain links TRBV27 to TRBJ1-2; perhaps TRBD1 as D (6 bases). The germline CDR1 and CDR2 sequences are MNHEY and SMNVEV (reference sequence). Trimming removed 2 bases from V and 4 bases from J, with 17 bases in between. CDR3 length: 16 residues. This chain's CDR3 is CASSLSRGQSGYGYTF. The CDR3 coding sequence is TGTGCCAGCAGTTTAAGTAGAGGACAGTCGGGCTATGGCTACACCTTC.

The chain employs TRBV5-6 and TRBJ2-7; D is uncertain. Germline V gene lookup returns CDR1 SGHDT and CDR2 YYEEEE. The germline V and J ends were trimmed by 1 base and 5 bases, with 10 bases remaining between them. The CDR3 runs to 13 residues. The CDR3 nucleotides are TGTGCCAGCAGCTTGTTATCTGGAGACGAGCAGTACTTC. Translation gives CASSLLSGDEQYF.

This clone was recorded once. The chain has TRBV7-2 and TRBJ2-7; TRBD2 is a possible D gene (6 bases). Trimming removed 4 bases from V and 1 base from J, with 11 bases in between. This CDR3 contains 14 residues. Germline values: CDR1 SGHTA, CDR2 FQGNSA. As DNA, the CDR3 is TGTGCCAGCAGCTGGAGCGGGTTTTCCTACGAGCAGTACTTC. Translating it yields CASSWSGFSYEQYF.

As to this clone: At one of its ends the junction is not consistent with the germline gene, which may arise from a read error. The J gene is TRBJ1-2, the V gene TRBV7-9; D call uncertain. Germline V gene lookup returns CDR1 SEHNR and CDR2 FQNEAQ (reference sequence). The CDR3 consists of 14 residues. The CDR3 region is CASSLESRYYGHTF. The CDR3 DNA sequence: TGTGCCAGCAGCTTAGAGTCCCGGTACTATGGCCACACCTTC.